One sample yielded the 18 T cell receptor beta chains listed below, sequenced in a study of blood T cell repertoires in COVID-19. The assay was immunoSEQ multiplex PCR, and TCRdb's table has in-frame clones only and misses some. The table shows 50,000 to 75,000 clones, with 81% occurring only once. The sample was peripheral blood. The origin of the receptors is an elderly woman with active or convalescent COVID-19.

The chain couples TRBV12-3 or TRBV12-4 to TRBJ1-2, with no clear D. Trimming cost V 1 base and J 3 bases, with 6 bases left between them. The CDR3 is made up of 13 amino acids. CDR3 protein: CASSLGQYYGYTF. In DNA form, the CDR3 reads TGTGCCAGCAGTTTAGGGCAGTACTATGGCTACACCTTC.

The chain links TRBV5-4 to TRBJ2-1; D is possibly TRBD2 (5 bases). This CDR3 spans 12 amino acids. V dropped 3 bases and J dropped 9 bases, with 10 bases sitting between them. The germline V gene has CDR1 SGHNT and CDR2 YYREEE (reference sequence). For the CDR3, the DNA is TGTGCCAGCAGCTCGGACTCCGCTGAGCAGTTCTTC. Translated: CASSSDSAEQFF.

V gene TRBV3-1 (or the pseudogene TRBV3-2) combines with J gene TRBJ2-2, with a tentative D call TRBD1 (6 bases). Trimming cost V 7 bases and J 5 bases, with 14 bases left between them. This CDR3 has 14 amino acids. Germline V gene data show CDR1 as LGHDT and CDR2 as YNNKEL (reference sequence). The CDR3: CASKGRGETGELFF. CDR3 coding DNA: TGTGCCAGCAAGGGCAGGGGAGAAACCGGGGAGCTGTTTTTT.

The CDR3: CASSYGSISYNEQFF. In DNA form, the CDR3 reads TGTGCCAGCAGTTATGGCAGTATCTCCTACAATGAGCAGTTCTTC. This chain connects TRBV6-5 to TRBJ2-1; D remains ambiguous. This CDR3 has 15 residues. Germline V lookup: CDR1 MNHEY, CDR2 SVGAGI. V lost 3 bases and J lost 0, with 9 bases in between.

The chain recombines TRBV27 with TRBJ1-3, with D perhaps TRBD1 (6 bases). This CDR3 comprises 14 residues. With 7 bases removed from V and 0 bases from J, the gap between germline ends came to 10 bases. The germline V gene has CDR1 MNHEY and CDR2 SMNVEV (reference sequence). CDR3 nucleotide sequence: TGTGCCAGCATGCCAGGGGCCTCTGGAAACACCATATATTTT. It is translated as CASMPGASGNTIYF.

Worth noting for this clone: Additional DNA sequences in this sample encode the identical CDR3. The chain recombines TRBV28 with TRBJ2-6; 9 nucleotides match TRBD2. CDR1 MDHEN and CDR2 SYDVKM come from the germline V gene. CDR3 length: 18 residues. Unmatched junction bases numbered 4, after V lost 1 base and J lost 0 bases. CDR3 sequence reads: CASSLFLAGSSGANVLTF. DNA of the CDR3: TGTGCCAGCAGTTTATTCCTAGCGGGGAGCTCTGGGGCCAACGTCCTGACTTTC. The whole variable domain, remainder taken from reference TRBV28 and TRBJ2-6, is DVKVTQSSRYLVKRTGEKVFLECVQDMDHENMFWYRQDPGLGLRLIYFSYDVKMKEKGDIPEGYSVSREKKERFSLILESASTNQTSMYLCASSLFLAGSSGANVLTFGAGSRLTVL.

The chain has TRBV18 and TRBJ1-2; D is uncertain. The CDR3 has 13 amino acids. Germline-derived CDR1 and CDR2 are KGHSH and LQKENI. V was pared by 2 bases and J by 8 bases, with 12 bases between. CDR3 amino acids: CASSPVGPGGYTF. In nucleotides, the CDR3 is TGTGCCAGCTCACCAGTGGGCCCGGGGGGCTACACCTTC. The variable domain in full, with the rest retrieved from reference TRBV18 and TRBJ1-2, is NAGVMQNPRHLVRRRGQEARLRCSPMKGHSHVYWYRQLPEEGLKFMVYLQKENIIDESGMPKERFSAEFPKEGPSILRIQQVVRGDSAAYFCASSPVGPGGYTFGSGTRLTVV.

The chain carries TRBV5-4 and TRBJ1-2; 7 bases line up with TRBD1. Germline V gene sequence: CDR1 SGHNT, CDR2 YYREEE (reference sequence). The ends lost 4 bases at V and 8 bases at J; junction bases unmatched: 11. This CDR3 is built from 14 residues. In DNA, the CDR3 is TGTGCCAGCAGCCCCGCGGAAAGCAGGGGGGGCTACACCTTC. Encoded protein: CASSPAESRGGYTF.

The V gene is TRBV4-1, the J gene TRBJ1-5; no reliable D call. The CDR3 runs to 15 residues. Germline V gene sequence: CDR1 MGHRA, CDR2 YSYEKL. Trimming took off 2 bases at V and 0 bases at J, with 8 bases between the two ends. CDR3 DNA sequence: TGCGCCAGCAGCCAACAGACTGATAGCAATCAGCCCCAGCATTTT. This codes for CASSQQTDSNQPQHF.

CDR3 loop: CASTGAGSYEQYF. CDR3 sequence (DNA): TGCGCCAGCACTGGGGCAGGCTCCTACGAGCAGTACTTC. V and J are TRBV10-2 and TRBJ2-7; a weak D match, TRBD1 (5 bases). The V end lost 7 bases, the J end lost 0 bases, and 10 bases lay between the germline ends. CDR1 and CDR2 from the germline V gene are WSHSY and SAAADI. CDR3 size: 13 residues.

This chain connects TRBV7-2 to TRBJ2-1, with D possibly matching TRBD2 (5 bases). The CDR3 has 15 amino acids. Trimming left V 1 base short and J 4 bases short, with 11 bases between. The germline V gene encodes CDR1 SGHTA and CDR2 FQGNSA. CDR3 amino acids: CASSLEADYYNEQFF. The DNA of the CDR3 is TGTGCCAGCAGCTTAGAGGCAGACTATTACAATGAGCAGTTCTTC.

This clone came up once. The chain has TRBV7-6 and TRBJ2-1; the match to TRBD1 covers 8 bases. Germline CDR1 SGHVS, CDR2 FNYEAQ. The CDR3 runs 18 residues. The ends lost 1 base at V and 2 bases at J; junction bases unmatched: 10. CDR3 nucleotide sequence: TGTGCCAGCAGCTTAGGGTCGTACAGGGGGTCCCCCTACAATGAGCAGTTCTTC. Translation gives CASSLGSYRGSPYNEQFF. Based on the CDR3 plus reference TRBV7-6 and TRBJ2-1, the full variable domain is GAGVSQSPRYKVTKRGQDVALRCDPISGHVSLYWYRQALGQGPEFLTYFNYEAQQDKSGLPNDRFSAERPEGSISTLTIQRTEQRDSAMYRCASSLGSYRGSPYNEQFFGPGTRLTVL.

The DNA of the CDR3 is TGTGCCAGCAGCTTACGGCCGGGGAGCGGGGGGATGGTCTACGAGCAGTACTTC. This translates into CASSLRPGSGGMVYEQYF. This chain links TRBV11-2 with TRBJ2-7, with 9 positions matching TRBD2. This CDR3 comprises 18 residues. Germline lookup yields CDR1 SGHAT and CDR2 FQNNGV. V lost 2 bases to trimming and J lost 3 bases; unmatched junction nucleotides: 14.

The rearrangement joins TRBV19 to TRBJ1-6; 7 bases agree with TRBD1. Germline loops: CDR1 LNHDA, CDR2 SQIVND (reference sequence). The length of the CDR3 is 16 residues. The trim removed 4 bases at V and 10 bases at J, leaving 13 bases unmatched. The chain's CDR3 is CASSTRPGTVGSPLHF. CDR3 DNA: TGTGCCAGTAGTACTAGACCCGGGACAGTCGGGTCACCCCTCCACTTT.

The V call is TRBV6-2 or TRBV6-3, the J call TRBJ2-3, with 12 bases matching TRBD2. The germline CDR1 and CDR2 sequences are MNHEY and SVGEGT. Trimming cost V 5 bases and J 0 bases; bases outside gene matches: 9. The CDR3 is 18 residues long. CDR3 loop: CASSQLTSGGASTDTQYF. The CDR3 DNA reads TGTGCCAGCAGTCAATTGACTAGCGGGGGAGCTAGCACAGATACGCAGTATTTT.

About this clone: One end of the junction is discordant with germline, which a read error may explain. V and J are TRBV6-5 and TRBJ1-6; D uncertain. The germline gives CDR1 MNHEY, CDR2 SVGAGI. The CDR3 has 13 amino acids. The CDR3 bases are TGTGCCAGCAGTGACTCCCTTCGGTCACCCCTCCACTTT. As protein: CASSDSLRSPLHF.

CDR3 region: CASSRTLGSSYNEQFF. In DNA, the CDR3 is TGTGCCAGTAGTAGAACCCTAGGAAGTTCCTACAATGAGCAGTTCTTC. The chain links TRBV19 to TRBJ2-1; D gene uncertain. Trimming took 4 bases from V and 1 from J, leaving 14 bases between them. The CDR3 has 16 amino acids. The germline V gene has CDR1 LNHDA and CDR2 SQIVND (reference sequence).

CDR3 region: CASSPTSGGPGANTGELFF. CDR3 in DNA: TGTGCCAGCAGCCCGACTAGCGGGGGCCCCGGGGCGAACACCGGGGAGCTGTTTTTT. The gene calls are TRBV3-1 (or the pseudogene TRBV3-2) and TRBJ2-2, with 12 bases matching TRBD2. This CDR3 has 19 residues. V shed 4 bases, J shed 0 bases, and the junction held 9 bases outside the gene matches. CDR1 and CDR2 from the germline V gene are LGHDT and YNNKEL (reference sequence).